A single sample gave rise to the 32 T cell receptor beta chains below, sequenced in a study of metastatic and nonmetastatic thyroid tumors. With MiXCR, TCRdb called clones anew from the PCR reads. The data contain 7,300 or so clones, roughly a third of them singletons. No patient had received any treatment before thyroid surgery. The specimen sequenced was adjacent normal tissue. Source of these receptors: a female donor with papillary thyroid cancer or a benign thyroid nodule (not recorded which). Some clones in this sample may be carry-over from other donors' samples.

This clone was found a few times. The chain is built from TRBV11-2 and TRBJ1-4, with D perhaps TRBD1 (6 bases). Trimming removed 5 bases at V and 5 bases at J, with 15 bases between. The CDR3 loop spans 15 amino acids. Germline V gene sequence: CDR1 SGHAT, CDR2 FQNNGV. CDR3 sequence reads: CASSTYRAQNEKLFF. The CDR3 bases are TGTGCCAGCAGCACATACAGGGCCCAGAATGAAAAACTGTTTTTT.

This clone has just a few counts. The chain combines TRBV19 with TRBJ1-2; no clear D gene. The V end was cut by 4 bases, the J end by 5 bases, with 8 bases between. The CDR3 has 12 amino acids. Germline values: CDR1 LNHDA, CDR2 SQIVND (reference sequence). The DNA for the CDR3 is TGTGCCAGTAGTACGCAGCTATATGGCTACACCTTC. Translated: CASSTQLYGYTF.

This clone qualifies as medium-sized. The chain links TRBV9 to TRBJ2-1; 9 bases map to TRBD1. CDR3 length equals 14 residues. The V segment lost 3 bases and the J segment 7 bases; nucleotides outside the gene matches: 5. CDR1 is SGDLS, CDR2 YYNGEE, per germline. CDR3 amino acids: CASSGTGVGNEQFF. DNA for the CDR3: TGTGCCAGCAGCGGGACAGGGGTAGGAAATGAGCAGTTCTTC.

As concerns this clone: A much larger clone lies one base from this, so it may be a read error. Different DNA sequences within this sample yield the same CDR3. This CDR3 reads CVSSVPGGYEQYF. In nucleotides, the CDR3 is TGTGTCAGCAGTGTTCCGGGGGGATACGAGCAGTACTTC. The chain joins TRBV2 to TRBJ2-7, with 7 bases matching TRBD2. Germline V CDR1 and CDR2: SNHLY, FYNNEI. The CDR3 sequence is 13 residues long.

The chain combines TRBV6-1 with TRBJ1-2, with D possibly TRBD1 on 6 matching bases. The V and J ends lost 8 bases and 5 bases respectively, with 9 bases between them. This CDR3 spans 11 amino acids. CDR1 is MNHNS and CDR2 is SASEGT in the germline V gene. The DNA of the CDR3 is TGTGCCAGCGGCCAGGGGTATGGCTACACCTTC. Its protein product is CASGQGYGYTF.

This chain joins TRBV24-1 and TRBJ2-2; D gene unclear. CDR3 length equals 15 residues. The germline V gene has CDR1 KGHDR and CDR2 SFDVKD. Trimming pared 0 bases from V and 5 bases from J, leaving 9 bases between. Here the CDR3 DNA reads TGTGCCACCAGTGATTTGTTGTTGGGGACCGGGGAGCTGTTTTTT. Its protein is CATSDLLLGTGELFF.

With regard to this clone: Sequence at one end of the junction differs from germline and may be a read error. This chain uses TRBV5-1 with TRBJ2-1; 8 bases are a match to TRBD1. This CDR3 region has 18 residues. Germline assignment: CDR1 SGHRS and CDR2 YFSETQ. This CDR3 is CASSLAGFVGQGGNEEFF. For the CDR3, the DNA is TGCGCCAGCAGCTTGGCGGGGTTCGTTGGACAGGGTGGAAATGAGGAGTTCTTC.

This clone is large by share. V gene TRBV9 combines with J gene TRBJ2-2; D is perhaps TRBD1 or TRBD2 (7 bases each). V lost 4 bases and J 6 bases, leaving 10 bases between the germline ends. Looked up from germline, CDR1 is SGDLS and CDR2 is YYNGEE. This CDR3 region has 13 residues. The CDR3, as DNA: TGTGCCAGCAGCTCAGGGGGGGCCGGGGAGCTGTTTTTT. Translation gives CASSSGGAGELFF.

The chain joins TRBV6-5 to TRBJ2-5; weak D call: TRBD1 (6 bases). The CDR3 extends over 14 amino acids. The germline V gene has CDR1 MNHEY and CDR2 SVGAGI. V lost 2 bases and J lost 5, with 12 bases in between. CDR3 amino acids: CASSYNSGVETQYF. The CDR3 nucleotides are TGTGCCAGCAGTTACAACTCAGGGGTGGAGACCCAGTACTTC.

This rearrangement joins TRBV6-2 or TRBV6-3 to TRBJ1-2, with unresolved D. Germline CDR1 and CDR2: MNHEY and SVGEGT. CDR3 length equals 15 residues. The V and J ends lost 0 bases and 4 bases respectively, with 12 bases between them. CDR3 in DNA: TGTGCCAGCAGTTACTCGACCCAGCTAGGCTATGGCTACACCTTC. Protein product: CASSYSTQLGYGYTF.

This clone was picked up a small number of times. The chain recombines TRBV24-1 with TRBJ2-1; no clear D. The CDR3 has 15 amino acids. Looked up from germline, CDR1 is KGHDR and CDR2 is SFDVKD. Deletions cut 2 bases from V and 7 bases from J, with 14 bases between. CDR3 sequence reads: CATSDSTGRRNEQFF. The CDR3 DNA sequence: TGTGCCACCAGTGATTCTACGGGTCGACGGAATGAGCAGTTCTTC.

This clone turned up a few times. The chain employs TRBV6-1 and TRBJ2-7, with 15 nucleotides matching TRBD2. This CDR3 has 16 amino acids. Germline V gene lookup returns CDR1 MNHNS and CDR2 SASEGT. The CDR3 DNA is TGTTCCACCAGGGAGGGACTAGCGGGAGGTCCCTACGAGCAGTACTTC. Residues: CSTREGLAGGPYEQYF.

This clone showed up just a few times. The rearrangement uses TRBV27 and TRBJ2-7; 11 nucleotides agree with TRBD2. This CDR3 has 15 residues. V shed 7 bases and J 6 bases; nucleotides not matched to a gene: 11. Germline CDR1 MNHEY, CDR2 SMNVEV (reference sequence). The CDR3 here is CASNSLAGGPSEQYF. DNA for the CDR3: TGTGCCAGCAACTCCTTAGCGGGAGGGCCGTCCGAGCAGTACTTC.

The rearrangement links TRBV19 to TRBJ1-6, with a weak D call TRBD1 (5 bases). CDR1 and CDR2 (germline): LNHDA, SQIVND (reference sequence). The CDR3 extends over 15 amino acids. V was clipped by 9 bases and J by 5 bases, with 17 bases between them. The CDR3 bases are TGTGCCAGCAAGACAATCGGGGCCGATAATTCACCCCTCCACTTT. Translated: CASKTIGADNSPLHF.

The genes are TRBV20-1 and TRBJ1-1, with D possibly TRBD1 on 5 matching bases. Trimming took 0 bases from V and 3 from J, leaving 11 bases between them. CDR3 length equals 14 residues. The germline V gene has CDR1 DFQATT and CDR2 SNEGSKA (reference sequence). Written as DNA, the CDR3 is TGCAGTGCTAGAGATCTTAGGGGATACACTGAAGCTTTCTTT. This codes for CSARDLRGYTEAFF.

This clone was observed a few times. This chain uses TRBV6-1 with TRBJ1-5; TRBD1 matches 9 bases. This CDR3 is built from 14 residues. Germline lookup yields CDR1 MNHNS and CDR2 SASEGT. After removal of 4 bases from V and 2 bases from J, the junction contained 0 bases not matched to a gene. The CDR3 spells CASSGTGGNQPQHF. The CDR3 DNA reads TGTGCCAGCAGTGGGACAGGGGGCAATCAGCCCCAGCATTTT.

V usage is TRBV12-3 or TRBV12-4 and J usage is TRBJ2-5; 9 positions match TRBD2. This CDR3 has 17 amino acids. J lost 5 bases, V lost 6 bases, and 16 bases had no gene match. The CDR3 coding sequence is TGTGCCAGCAGCCAAAGGATTAGCGGGGGTGGTGTGGAGACCCAGTACTTC. Translation: CASSQRISGGGVETQYF.

As for this clone: The CDR3 does not end in the conserved phenylalanine or tryptophan, so this is likely a read error. V is TRBV5-1 and J is TRBJ2-1, with D maybe TRBD1 (6 bases). V lost 0 bases and J lost 10, with 26 bases in between. CDR1 and CDR2 (germline): SGHRS, YFSETQ. The CDR3 runs to 18 residues. CDR3 sequence (DNA): TGCGCCAGCAGCTTGGCGTGGTTCGTTGGACAGTGTGGCAACGAGCAGTTCCTC. Translation: CASSLAWFVGQCGNEQFL.

This clone has only a few counts. The chain employs TRBV12-3 or TRBV12-4 and TRBJ1-1, with 7 positions matching TRBD1. This CDR3 region has 16 residues. The ends lost 6 bases at V and 0 bases at J; junction bases unmatched: 10. In nucleotides, the CDR3 is TGTGCCAGCAGGCATAATACAGGGGCCATGAACACTGAAGCTTTCTTT. Its protein product is CASRHNTGAMNTEAFF.

The V and J genes are TRBV7-2 and TRBJ2-3; a possible D gene is TRBD2 (5 bases). Trimming removed 5 bases from V and 6 bases from J, with 12 bases in between. The CDR3 contains 13 residues. CDR1 and CDR2 (germline): SGHTA, FQGNSA. CDR3 in DNA: TGTGCCAGCAGCCCTCGGGATCGGGATACGCAGTATTTT. Protein product: CASSPRDRDTQYF.

The genes are TRBV5-1 and TRBJ2-7; TRBD1 matches at 7 bases. V lost 0 bases, J lost 2 bases, and 5 bases stayed unmatched. The CDR3 extends over 15 amino acids. Per the germline V gene, CDR1 is SGHRS and CDR2 is YFSETQ. The CDR3 sequence: CASSLGGGQAYEQYF. The CDR3 DNA is TGCGCCAGCAGCTTGGGAGGGGGCCAGGCCTACGAGCAGTACTTC. The full variable domain, in which reference TRBV5-1 and TRBJ2-7 provide the parts outside the CDR3, is KAGVTQTPRYLIKTRGQQVTLSCSPISGHRSVSWYQQTPGQGLQFLFEYFSETQRNKGNFPGRFSGRQFSNSRSEMNVSTLELGDSALYLCASSLGGGQAYEQYFGPGTRLTVT.

The chain carries TRBV20-1 and TRBJ2-3; either TRBD1 or TRBD2 may fit D (5 bases each). V was pared by 1 base and J by 4 bases, with 12 bases between. Looked up from germline, CDR1 is DFQATT and CDR2 is SNEGSKA (reference sequence). The CDR3 has 14 amino acids. In DNA form, the CDR3 reads TGCAGTGCTAGAGGGGGGTATTGGGCAGATACGCAGTATTTT. Protein: CSARGGYWADTQYF.

The rearrangement joins TRBV5-1 to TRBJ2-7; a weak D match, TRBD1 (6 bases). The V and J ends lost 4 bases and 0 bases respectively, with 14 bases between them. CDR3 size: 15 residues. Germline V CDR1 and CDR2: SGHRS, YFSETQ. DNA for the CDR3: TGCGCCAGCAGCGTACCCGACAGGAGCTCCTACGAGCAGTACTTC. Translated, it gives CASSVPDRSSYEQYF.

This clone was detected a few times. The CDR3 coding sequence is TGTGCCAGCAGTTCCCTCGGCAATCAGCCCCAGCATTTT. It codes for CASSSLGNQPQHF. The gene calls are TRBV6-2 or TRBV6-3 and TRBJ1-5, with D hard to call. There are 13 residues in the CDR3. Germline CDR1 reads MNHEY; CDR2 reads SVGEGT. With 4 bases removed from V and 2 bases from J, the gap between germline ends came to 6 bases.

This clone was picked up a small number of times. The V and J genes are TRBV19 and TRBJ1-2; TRBD1 matches 9 bases. Unmatched junction bases numbered 6, after V lost 3 bases and J lost 7 bases. Germline values: CDR1 LNHDA, CDR2 SQIVND (reference sequence). CDR3 length equals 14 residues. In nucleotides, the CDR3 is TGTGCCAGTAGTATTCAACAGGGGGCCGGTGGCTACACCTTC. This sequence encodes CASSIQQGAGGYTF.

The V gene is TRBV6-5, the J gene TRBJ1-1; weak D call: TRBD1 (6 bases). The germline gives CDR1 MNHEY, CDR2 SVGAGI. There are 14 residues in the CDR3. V lost 4 bases and J 4 bases, leaving 13 bases between the germline ends. CDR3 region: CASSLSGASTEAFF. The CDR3 bases are TGTGCCAGCAGTTTGTCAGGGGCGAGCACTGAAGCTTTCTTT.

The J gene is TRBJ1-1, the V gene TRBV6-1; no definite D call. CDR1 is MNHNS and CDR2 is SASEGT in the germline V gene. The CDR3 covers 15 residues. V was trimmed by 5 bases and J by 6 bases, leaving 19 bases between them. CDR3 nucleotide sequence: TGTGCCAGCAGTCGGACCGGGGTGTTCCCATCTGAAGCTTTCTTT. Amino acids: CASSRTGVFPSEAFF.

The chain recombines TRBV7-2 with TRBJ1-1; D gene ambiguous. There are 15 residues in the CDR3. V lost 3 bases and J 4 bases, leaving 15 bases between the germline ends. CDR1 and CDR2 (germline): SGHTA, FQGNSA. Here the CDR3 reads CASSFSTRSATEAFF. CDR3 nucleotides: TGTGCCAGCAGCTTCTCGACGAGATCGGCCACTGAAGCTTTCTTT.

This clone was seen a few times. The chain joins TRBV20-1 to TRBJ2-7; unclear D gene. The ends were cut back, 0 bases at V and 3 bases at J, with 12 bases in the middle. The length of the CDR3 is 14 residues. CDR1 is DFQATT, CDR2 SNEGSKA, per germline (reference sequence). CDR3 DNA: TGCAGTGCTAGAGATAGGGTGGGTAACTACGAGCAGTACTTC. Amino acids: CSARDRVGNYEQYF.

This clone showed up just a few times. The gene calls are TRBV2 and TRBJ1-2; the D is unclear. The V and J ends lost 7 bases and 6 bases respectively, with 15 bases between them. This CDR3 contains 13 residues. Germline CDR1 reads SNHLY; CDR2 reads FYNNEI. CDR3 residues: CASTESSLNGYTF. The DNA for the CDR3 is TGTGCCAGCACAGAGTCTTCCCTAAATGGCTACACCTTC.

This clone was observed once. This chain joins TRBV4-1 and TRBJ1-6; D may be TRBD1 (5 bases). Per germline, CDR1 MGHRA and CDR2 YSYEKL. Trimming removed 0 bases at V and 10 bases at J, with 13 bases between. CDR3 length equals 15 residues. The CDR3 nucleotides read TGCGCCAGCAGCCAAGACCAGGGTATGATGTCACCCCTCCACTTT. Encoded protein: CASSQDQGMMSPLHF.

The chain uses TRBV7-2 and TRBJ2-7; 8 bases line up with TRBD2. The trim removed 5 bases at V and 7 bases at J, leaving 10 bases unmatched. The CDR3 length is 14 residues. CDR1 and CDR2 (germline): SGHTA, FQGNSA. CDR3 in amino acids: CASSRKRSGGEQYF. As DNA, the CDR3 is TGTGCCAGCAGCCGCAAACGGTCGGGAGGGGAGCAGTACTTC.